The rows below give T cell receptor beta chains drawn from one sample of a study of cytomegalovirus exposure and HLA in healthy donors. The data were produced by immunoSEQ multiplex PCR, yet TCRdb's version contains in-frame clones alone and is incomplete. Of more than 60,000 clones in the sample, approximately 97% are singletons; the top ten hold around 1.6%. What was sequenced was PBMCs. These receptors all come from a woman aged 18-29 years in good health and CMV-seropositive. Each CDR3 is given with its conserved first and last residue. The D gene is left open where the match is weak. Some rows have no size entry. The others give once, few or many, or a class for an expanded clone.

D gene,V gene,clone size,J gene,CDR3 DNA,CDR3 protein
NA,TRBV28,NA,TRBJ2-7,TGTGCCACAAACAGGGACTCCTACGAGCAGTACTTC,CATNRDSYEQYF
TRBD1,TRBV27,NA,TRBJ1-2,TGTGCCAGCAGTTTAATAGGACAGGGCTTTGGCTACACCTTC,CASSLIGQGFGYTF
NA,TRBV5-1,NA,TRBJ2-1,TGCGCCAGCAGCTTGGACGGACACCACAATGAGCAGTTCTTC,CASSLDGHHNEQFF
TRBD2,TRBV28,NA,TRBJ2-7,TGTGCCAGCAGTTCACACAAAGCGGGAGAGGGCTACGAGCAGTACTTC,CASSSHKAGEGYEQYF
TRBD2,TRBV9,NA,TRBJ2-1,TGTGCCAGCAGATCGGGACTAGCGGAATACAATGAGCAGTTCTTC,CASRSGLAEYNEQFF
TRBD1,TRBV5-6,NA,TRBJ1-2,TGTGCCAGCAGGACGGGACAGGGTGGCTACACCTTC,CASRTGQGGYTF
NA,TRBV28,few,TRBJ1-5,TGTGCCAGCAGTTTATCAGCAGGGGGCAATCAGCCCCAGCATTTT,CASSLSAGGNQPQHF
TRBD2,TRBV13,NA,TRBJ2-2,TGTGCCAGCAGCCCGGGGACTAGCGGGAGCGCCACCGGGGAGCTGTTTTTT,CASSPGTSGSATGELFF
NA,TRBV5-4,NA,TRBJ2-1,TGTGCCAGCAGCTTGGCCGGGACTCGTAGATCCTACAATGAGCAGTTCTTC,CASSLAGTRRSYNEQFF
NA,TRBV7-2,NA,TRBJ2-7,TGTGCCAGCAGCTTAACCTGGCCCTTCTCCTACGAGCAGTACTTC,CASSLTWPFSYEQYF
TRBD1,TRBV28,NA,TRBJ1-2,TGTGCCAGCAGTTTAACAGGGGACTATGGCTACACCTTC,CASSLTGDYGYTF
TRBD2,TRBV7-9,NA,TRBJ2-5,TGTGCCAGCAGCCCTGCGGGAGGCCACCAAGAGACCCAGTACTTC,CASSPAGGHQETQYF
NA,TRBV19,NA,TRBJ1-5,TGTGCCAGTAGTTCCCGGGGGGCCAGCCACAATCAGCCCCAGCATTTT,CASSSRGASHNQPQHF
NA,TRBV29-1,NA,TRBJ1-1,TGCAGCGTAACAAACTCCTTGACAGGGAACACTGAAGCTTTCTTT,CSVTNSLTGNTEAFF
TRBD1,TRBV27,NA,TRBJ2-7,TGTGCCAGCAGTTTCCGGGACAGGTACGAGCAGTACTTC,CASSFRDRYEQYF
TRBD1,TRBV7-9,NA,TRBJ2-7,TGTGCCAGCAGCCCGCCGCCTCCGACAGGGCTTAGCTCCTACGAGCAGTACTTC,CASSPPPPTGLSSYEQYF
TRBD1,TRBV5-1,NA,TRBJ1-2,TGCGCCAGCAGCTTGGGCAGGGGGGCAACCTATGGCTACACCTTC,CASSLGRGATYGYTF